The 17 T cell receptor beta chains below were found in one sample sequenced in a study of CD8 T cells in ankylosing spondylitis. TCRdb passed the 5' RACE reads through MiXCR, listing each CDR3 protein once. The sample lists 200,000 to 250,000 distinct CDR3 sequences; approximately 16% were seen once. Points from the study as a whole: Seemingly characteristic of ankylosing spondylitis blood was a TCR beta motif consisting of about 8 highly homologous variants.

The antigens for these receptors are not known. Sequencing used blood, either unsorted or a sorted T cell fraction (not recorded which). Source of these receptors: a male donor with ankylosing spondylitis.

This clonotype was picked up a small number of times. V is TRBV27 and J is TRBJ2-1; 7 nucleotides line up with TRBD2. Germline loops: CDR1 MNHEY, CDR2 SMNVEV (reference sequence). The CDR3 totals 14 residues. With V trimmed by 2 bases and J by 3 bases, 1 base remained unmatched. The CDR3 bases are TGTGCCAGCAGTTTAGGGGGGGTCTACAATGAGCAGTTCTTC. Translated, it gives CASSLGGVYNEQFF.

In its sample, this clonotype was seen a few times. The V gene is TRBV7-9, the J gene TRBJ1-4; D remains ambiguous. The V end lost 5 bases, the J end lost 7 bases, and 11 bases lay between the germline ends. Germline CDR1 reads SEHNR; CDR2 reads FQNEAQ (reference sequence). The CDR3 totals 13 residues. The CDR3 is CASSPAASEKLFF. For the CDR3, the DNA is TGTGCCAGCAGCCCTGCAGCAAGTGAAAAACTGTTTTTT.

The gene calls are TRBV27 and TRBJ2-7, with unresolved D. Germline V CDR1 and CDR2: MNHEY, SMNVEV (reference sequence). The V and J ends lost 2 bases and 3 bases respectively, with 11 bases between them. CDR3 length: 14 residues. The CDR3 coding sequence is TGTGCCAGCAGTTTAATAGGGTATCTCTACGAGCAGTACTTC. It codes for CASSLIGYLYEQYF.

This chain uses TRBV24-1 with TRBJ2-3; 13 bases agree with TRBD2. CDR1 and CDR2 (germline): KGHDR, SFDVKD. V lost 3 bases to trimming and J lost 4 bases; unmatched junction nucleotides: 3. The CDR3 contains 16 residues. The chain's CDR3 is CATSDRTSGSPDTQYF. The CDR3 DNA follows: TGTGCCACCAGTGATCGGACTAGCGGGAGCCCAGATACGCAGTATTTT.

The chain links TRBV11-2 to TRBJ2-1; 7 bases map to TRBD1. The CDR3 has 14 amino acids. The germline CDR1 and CDR2 sequences are SGHAT and FQNNGV. J was trimmed by 8 bases and V by 1 base; bases with no gene match: 5. The CDR3 region has the DNA TGTGCCAGCAGCTTAGTGCCCCAGGGGGATGAGCAGTTCTTC. This gives the protein CASSLVPQGDEQFF. The complete variable domain, with remaining parts taken from reference TRBV11-2 and TRBJ2-1, reads EAGVAQSPRYKIIEKRQSVAFWCNPISGHATLYWYQQILGQGPKLLIQFQNNGVVDDSQLPKDRFSAERLKGVDSTLKIQPAKLEDSAVYLCASSLVPQGDEQFFGPGTRLTVL.

This clonotype was picked up a small number of times. This chain connects TRBV27 to TRBJ2-2; D may be TRBD2 (5 bases). V dropped 5 bases and J dropped 2 bases, with 9 bases sitting between them. Germline V gives CDR1 MNHEY, CDR2 SMNVEV (reference sequence). CDR3 size: 14 residues. For the CDR3, the DNA is TGTGCCAGCAGTCCCCGGGAAAACACCGGGGAGCTGTTTTTT. Translation gives CASSPRENTGELFF.

The table lists this clonotype with a few counts. The chain has TRBV6-5 and TRBJ2-1; 9 bases line up with TRBD1. V shed 4 bases and J 6 bases; nucleotides not matched to a gene: 7. The CDR3 runs 15 residues. The germline V gene has CDR1 MNHEY and CDR2 SVGAGI. CDR3 sequence (DNA): TGTGCCAGCAGTTCCGGACAGGGGCGCCCCAATGAGCAGTTCTTC. It encodes CASSSGQGRPNEQFF.

This clonotype occurred a few times. The rearrangement uses TRBV28 and TRBJ2-4; no clear D. The CDR3 spans 12 residues. From germline, CDR1 is MDHEN and CDR2 SYDVKM. The V and J ends lost 4 bases and 8 bases respectively, with 9 bases between them. CDR3 nucleotide sequence: TGTGCCAGCAGTTCAGCCGAGTACATTCAGTACTTC. It yields the protein CASSSAEYIQYF.

The chain recombines TRBV6-1 with TRBJ2-3; TRBD1 aligns across 7 bases. The junction had 12 bases not matched to a gene; V was cut back by 7 bases and J by 2 bases. CDR3 length: 16 amino acids. Germline-derived CDR1 and CDR2 are MNHNS and SASEGT. The CDR3 DNA reads TGTGCCAGCAAGAACACACCGGGACAGTTCACAGATACGCAGTATTTT. This codes for CASKNTPGQFTDTQYF.

The chain carries TRBV9 and TRBJ2-1; no clear D. V shed 3 bases and J shed 9 bases, with 10 bases lying between them. This CDR3 contains 12 residues. CDR1 is SGDLS, CDR2 YYNGEE, per germline. The CDR3 spells CASSASPSEQFF. The DNA of the CDR3 is TGTGCCAGCAGCGCTTCGCCGAGTGAGCAGTTCTTC.

This clonotype was observed a few times. The chain employs TRBV7-8 and TRBJ2-5, with 7 bases that match TRBD1. Germline CDR1 and CDR2: SGHVS and FQNEAQ. The ends lost 3 bases at V and 3 bases at J; junction bases unmatched: 7. The CDR3 length is 15 residues. For the CDR3, the DNA is TGTGCCAGCAGCTTTAGGACAGGATCAGAAGAGACCCAGTACTTC. Residues: CASSFRTGSEETQYF. Filled out from reference TRBV7-8 and TRBJ2-5, the complete variable domain reads GAGVSQSPRYKVAKRGQDVALRCDPISGHVSLFWYQQALGQGPEFLTYFQNEAQLDKSGLPSDRFFAERPEGSVSTLKIQRTQQEDSAVYLCASSFRTGSEETQYFGPGTRLLVL.

At least ten counts were recorded for this clonotype. The genes are TRBV12-3 or TRBV12-4 and TRBJ2-3, with 11 bases fitting TRBD2. Trimming took 5 bases from V and 2 from J; bases not matched to a gene: 6. This CDR3 comprises 16 residues. CDR3 nucleotide sequence: TGTGCCAGCAGTCCCGGGACTAGCGGACACACAGATACGCAGTATTTT. It codes for CASSPGTSGHTDTQYF.

The chain links TRBV30 to TRBJ2-1, with no clear D. CDR1 and CDR2 (germline): GTSNPN, SVGIG (reference sequence). Trimming pared 3 bases from V and 8 bases from J, leaving 11 bases between. CDR3 length: 12 amino acids. CDR3 loop: CAWSPLDDEQFF. CDR3 nucleotide sequence: TGTGCCTGGAGCCCGCTGGATGATGAGCAGTTCTTC.

In its sample, this clonotype was seen a few times. This chain links TRBV6-5 with TRBJ2-1, with 7 nucleotides matching TRBD1. This CDR3 contains 15 residues. Trimming removed 3 bases from V and 7 bases from J; junction bases left unmatched: 9. Germline lookup yields CDR1 MNHEY and CDR2 SVGAGI. The CDR3 is CASSYQDRDWNEQFF. The CDR3 nucleotides read TGTGCCAGCAGTTATCAAGACAGGGATTGGAATGAGCAGTTCTTC.

This clonotype occurred a few times. The J gene is TRBJ1-5, the V gene TRBV20-1; 9 positions match TRBD1. The CDR3 loop spans 15 amino acids. After removal of 1 base from V and 3 bases from J, the junction contained 4 bases not matched to a gene. Looked up from germline, CDR1 is DFQATT and CDR2 is SNEGSKA (reference sequence). CDR3 sequence (DNA): TGCAGTGCTAGAGCCGGGACAGGGAACAATCAGCCCCAGCATTTT. Translation gives CSARAGTGNNQPQHF.

This clonotype was counted between two and nine times. This rearrangement joins TRBV20-1 to TRBJ2-1, with 7 positions matching TRBD1. This CDR3 has 16 amino acids. V gave up 0 bases and J gave up 4 bases; unmatched junction bases: 9. The germline V gene has CDR1 DFQATT and CDR2 SNEGSKA (reference sequence). In DNA, the CDR3 is TGCAGTGCTAGAGAATTCCCTAGGGGGCTATACAATGAGCAGTTCTTC. Translation: CSAREFPRGLYNEQFF.

This clonotype was detected a few times. The chain uses TRBV12-3 or TRBV12-4 and TRBJ1-1; 7 bases are a match to TRBD1. V gave up 5 bases and J gave up 5 bases; unmatched junction bases: 8. The CDR3 runs 14 residues. The CDR3 protein is CASSPHRGGTEAFF. DNA for the CDR3: TGTGCCAGCAGTCCTCACAGGGGAGGGACTGAAGCTTTCTTT.